The 10 T cell receptor beta chains below were found in one sample sequenced in a study of regulatory T cells in long-lasting Graves disease. Time point described: persistent/refractory GD, antithyroid drugs over 5 years with positive TRAb. PBMC RNA was the source of the TCR library. Arm-PCR of CDR3 regions and iRepertoire HTBI primers were used to build TCR beta libraries. TCRdb independently ran MiXCR on the multiplex PCR reads; one entry per CDR3 protein. The sample records roughly 400,000 distinct CDR3 sequences, more than 20% being singletons. The sequenced sample was peripheral blood mononuclear cells (PBMCs), obtained when the disease was refractory, from a patient treated with antithyroid drugs. These receptors were obtained from a female donor with Graves disease.

Remarks on this clonotype: Its ends do not fully match the called genes, so a read error is possible. The chain uses TRBV6-9 and TRBJ2-3; the D gene is possibly TRBD1 (6 bases). CDR1 is MNHGY and CDR2 is SVAAGI in the germline V gene. The CDR3 is 14 amino acids. Written as DNA, the CDR3 is TGCGCCAGCAGTGAGACCTGGGGGCCAGATACGCAGTATTTT. This translates into CASSETWGPDTQYF.

The V gene is TRBV30, the J gene TRBJ1-1, with unresolved D. The V end lost 4 bases, the J end lost 4 bases, and 19 bases lay between the germline ends. Germline-derived CDR1 and CDR2 are GTSNPN and SVGIG (reference sequence). This CDR3 spans 15 amino acids. Here the CDR3 reads CAWTARGRKPTEAFF. The CDR3 DNA follows: TGTGCCTGGACCGCTCGAGGGAGGAAGCCCACTGAAGCTTTCTTT.

This chain connects TRBV7-9 to TRBJ2-7, with TRBD2 identical over 14 bases. CDR3 size: 19 residues. J gave up 2 bases and V 5 bases, and 14 bases lay outside the gene matches. Germline CDR1 reads SEHNR; CDR2 reads FQNEAQ (reference sequence). In DNA, the CDR3 is TGTGCCAGCAGCCCCGGCGTCAGCGTGACTAGCGGGAGGGCCTACGAGCAGTACTTC. Amino acid sequence: CASSPGVSVTSGRAYEQYF. Variable domain in full (rest from reference TRBV7-9 and TRBJ2-7): DTGVSQNPRHKITKRGQNVTFRCDPISEHNRLYWYRQTLGQGPEFLTYFQNEAQLEKSRLLSDRFSAERPKGSFSTLEIQRTEQGDSAMYLCASSPGVSVTSGRAYEQYFGPGTRLTVT.

The chain uses TRBV20-1 and TRBJ2-3; 8 bases are shared with TRBD2. V gave up 3 bases and J gave up 0 bases; unmatched junction bases: 20. This CDR3 spans 20 amino acids. Germline CDR1 and CDR2: DFQATT and SNEGSKA (reference sequence). CDR3 loop: CSASGRATEAHRHSTDTQYF. DNA for the CDR3: TGCAGTGCTAGCGGGAGGGCCACCGAAGCCCACAGGCATAGCACAGATACGCAGTATTTT.

Only a few counts were recorded for this clonotype. The rearrangement links TRBV10-3 to TRBJ2-5; TRBD2 matches 10 bases. With V trimmed by 0 bases and J by 1 base, 8 bases remained unmatched. This CDR3 comprises 18 residues. The germline V gene encodes CDR1 ENHRY and CDR2 SYGVKD. CDR3 coding DNA: TGTGCCATCAGTGAGTCGGTGGCTAGCGGGAGAGCCCAAGAGACCCAGTACTTC. The encoded protein is CAISESVASGRAQETQYF.

This clonotype was counted a few times. This chain uses TRBV4-2 with TRBJ2-7; D might be TRBD1 (6 bases). This CDR3 region has 15 residues. Germline CDR1 is LGHNA and CDR2 is YNFKEQ. V was trimmed by 4 bases and J by 2 bases, leaving 15 bases between them. As DNA, the CDR3 is TGTGCCAGCAGCCCCAGTTGGGACACCCCCTACGAGCAGTACTTC. This codes for CASSPSWDTPYEQYF.

This clonotype was seen a handful of times. The gene calls are TRBV7-2 and TRBJ1-5, with a tentative D call TRBD1 (6 bases). The CDR3 has 15 amino acids. V was trimmed by 1 base and J by 4 bases, leaving 11 bases between them. CDR1 and CDR2 (germline): SGHTA, FQGNSA. The CDR3 here is CASSLVEQGNQPQHF. CDR3 sequence (DNA): TGTGCCAGCAGCTTAGTAGAACAGGGAAATCAGCCCCAGCATTTT.

This clonotype was observed at least ten times. V and J are TRBV2 and TRBJ2-7; TRBD2 agrees at 11 bases. The CDR3 runs to 15 residues. The germline V gene has CDR1 SNHLY and CDR2 FYNNEI. V was clipped by 5 bases and J by 4 bases; unmatched bases: 7. Here the CDR3 DNA reads TGTGCCAGCAGTCCACGGGGACTAGCGGCATACGAGCAGTACTTC. Its protein product is CASSPRGLAAYEQYF.

This clonotype was counted between two and nine times. The CDR3 reads CASSQMGGSDYGYTF. Here the CDR3 DNA reads TGTGCCAGCAGTCAAATGGGGGGCTCGGACTATGGCTACACCTTC. The chain combines TRBV7-9 with TRBJ1-2; perhaps TRBD1 as D (6 bases). The CDR3 runs to 15 residues. The germline V and J ends were trimmed by 6 bases and 3 bases, with 17 bases remaining between them. Germline lookup yields CDR1 SEHNR and CDR2 FQNEAQ (reference sequence). The full variable domain, completed using reference TRBV7-9 and TRBJ1-2, is DTGVSQNPRHKITKRGQNVTFRCDPISEHNRLYWYRQTLGQGPEFLTYFQNEAQLEKSRLLSDRFSAERPKGSFSTLEIQRTEQGDSAMYLCASSQMGGSDYGYTFGSGTRLTVV.

Many counts were recorded for this clonotype. The chain has TRBV2 and TRBJ2-7, with unresolved D. V gave up 7 bases and J gave up 0 bases, with 13 bases separating them. The CDR3 length is 14 residues. Germline loops: CDR1 SNHLY, CDR2 FYNNEI. The CDR3 DNA reads as TGTGCCAGCATCAAAGACGTATACTCCTACGAGCAGTACTTC. It yields the protein CASIKDVYSYEQYF.